The 20 T cell receptor beta chains below were found in one sample sequenced in a study of vaccination effects on CD4 cells after COVID-19. No antigen has been assigned to these receptors. The data were produced by immunoSEQ multiplex PCR, yet TCRdb's version contains in-frame clones alone and is incomplete. In the table there are approximately 74,000 clones, 65% to 80% of which are singletons. Following 10 days of culture, CD4+ T cells were isolated. Vaccination of participants consisted of two doses of either the BNT162b2 or mRNA-1273 vaccine. The starting material was CD4+ T cells from PBMCs cultured without peptide, obtained after COVID-19 vaccination. Source of these receptors: a human donor who received a COVID-19 vaccine.

In this sample, this clone turned up once. V usage is TRBV15 and J usage is TRBJ2-1; tentative D call: TRBD1 (5 bases). Germline V CDR1 and CDR2: LNHNV, YYDKDF (reference sequence). V was pared by 1 base and J by 4 bases, with 11 bases between. CDR3 length equals 15 residues. The CDR3 coding sequence is TGTGCCACCAGCAGAGGGGGCATTCCTTACAATGAGCAGTTCTTC. It translates to CATSRGGIPYNEQFF.

This clone was found a few times. The rearrangement uses TRBV7-8 and TRBJ2-2, with 7 bases identical to TRBD2. CDR1 is SGHVS, CDR2 FQNEAQ, per germline. The CDR3 has 14 residues. Germline trimming cut 3 bases from V and 7 bases from J; bases unmatched to any gene: 5. The CDR3 region has the DNA TGTGCCAGCAGCTTGGGACTACGTAACGGGGAGCTGTTTTTT. Translated, it gives CASSLGLRNGELFF.

V usage is TRBV5-4 and J usage is TRBJ1-1, with TRBD1 matching 9 bases. The germline gives CDR1 SGHNT, CDR2 YYREEE (reference sequence). This CDR3 is built from 15 residues. Germline trimming cut 4 bases from V and 4 bases from J; bases unmatched to any gene: 8. The CDR3 region is CASSPPGTGRTEAFF. CDR3 nucleotide sequence: TGTGCCAGCAGCCCACCGGGGACAGGGCGCACTGAAGCTTTCTTT. The variable domain in full, completed from reference TRBV5-4 and TRBJ1-1, reads ETGVTQSPTHLIKTRGQQVTLRCSSQSGHNTVSWYQQALGQGPQFIFQYYREEENGRGNFPPRFSGLQFPNYSSELNVNALELDDSALYLCASSPPGTGRTEAFFGQGTRLTVV.

This chain joins TRBV24-1 and TRBJ2-5, with 9 positions matching TRBD1. V was pared by 3 bases and J by 5 bases, with 12 bases of the junction left unmatched. Germline-derived CDR1 and CDR2 are KGHDR and SFDVKD. There are 17 residues in the CDR3. The CDR3 DNA follows: TGTGCCACCAGTGATCAGCGAGGGACAGGGTTCGTTGAGACCCAGTACTTC. Protein product: CATSDQRGTGFVETQYF.

In its sample, this clone was seen a few times. The chain has TRBV27 and TRBJ1-2, with D unclear. Per germline, CDR1 MNHEY and CDR2 SMNVEV (reference sequence). The CDR3 runs to 13 residues. Trimming pared 6 bases from V and 8 bases from J, leaving 16 bases between. Written as DNA, the CDR3 is TGTGCCAGCAGAAAGCCGGGTGTTTGGGGCTACACCTTC. Amino acid sequence: CASRKPGVWGYTF.

The V gene is TRBV9, the J gene TRBJ2-2, with D uncertain. There are 13 residues in the CDR3. Deletions cut 4 bases from V and 13 bases from J, with 17 bases between. CDR1 and CDR2 from the germline V gene are SGDLS and YYNGEE. The CDR3 bases are TGTGCCAGCAGCCCCCAGACTTGGACGTGGCTGTTTTTT. Translated: CASSPQTWTWLFF.

This chain connects TRBV5-1 to TRBJ1-4, with a weak D call TRBD1 (5 bases). The CDR3 loop spans 14 amino acids. V was clipped by 3 bases and J by 8 bases, with 14 bases between them. Per the germline V gene, CDR1 is SGHRS and CDR2 is YFSETQ. CDR3 amino acids: CASSSQGLREKLFF. The DNA of the CDR3 is TGCGCCAGCAGCTCCCAGGGTTTACGGGAAAAACTGTTTTTT.

In this sample, this clone turned up a few times. The V call is TRBV15, the J call TRBJ1-1; TRBD1 aligns across 7 bases. Germline loops: CDR1 LNHNV, CDR2 YYDKDF (reference sequence). The CDR3 length is 15 residues. V was pared by 3 bases and J by 1 base, with 5 bases of the junction left unmatched. In DNA form, the CDR3 reads TGTGCCACCAGCAGCAACAGGGGTTCGAACACTGAAGCTTTCTTT. Residues: CATSSNRGSNTEAFF.

The chain links TRBV4-1 to TRBJ2-5, with a weak D call TRBD1 (5 bases). The CDR3 is 14 residues long. With 0 bases removed from V and 10 bases from J, the gap between germline ends came to 15 bases. Germline V gene data show CDR1 as MGHRA and CDR2 as YSYEKL. The CDR3 here is CASSQDRAPQGQYF. In DNA, the CDR3 is TGCGCCAGCAGCCAAGATAGGGCCCCTCAGGGCCAGTACTTC.

The chain has TRBV7-3 and TRBJ2-6; D may match TRBD1 or TRBD2 (5 bases each). The germline gives CDR1 SGHTA, CDR2 FQGTGA. Trimming stripped 0 bases from V and 4 bases from J, with 16 bases between. CDR3 length: 18 amino acids. The CDR3 reads CASSLTNPGSSGANVLTF. The CDR3 DNA sequence: TGTGCCAGCAGCTTAACTAATCCAGGGAGCTCCGGGGCCAACGTCCTGACTTTC.

The chain employs TRBV10-3 and TRBJ1-1; D might be TRBD1 (5 bases). V lost 6 bases and J 11 bases, leaving 19 bases between the germline ends. The CDR3 contains 13 residues. Germline V gene data show CDR1 as ENHRY and CDR2 as SYGVKD. CDR3 loop: CAISLTAEGLAFF. CDR3 nucleotide sequence: TGTGCCATCAGCCTAACAGCTGAGGGGTTGGCTTTCTTT.

This clone was observed a few times. The chain recombines TRBV7-2 with TRBJ1-5; 7 bases align to TRBD1. With 1 base clipped from V and 3 bases from J, the junction kept 3 bases outside the gene matches. The CDR3 contains 15 residues. CDR1 and CDR2 (germline): SGHTA, FQGNSA. The CDR3 is CASSLGGTDNQPQHF. In nucleotides, the CDR3 is TGTGCCAGCAGCTTAGGTGGGACAGACAATCAGCCCCAGCATTTT.

This clone was recorded once. This rearrangement joins TRBV6-6 to TRBJ2-5; the D gene could be TRBD1 or TRBD2 (5 bases each). The germline V gene encodes CDR1 MNHNY and CDR2 SVGAGI (reference sequence). The CDR3 runs 14 residues. V lost 2 bases and J 4 bases, leaving 11 bases between the germline ends. This chain's CDR3 is CASSYHPGPETQYF. CDR3 sequence (DNA): TGTGCCAGCAGTTACCATCCGGGACCAGAGACCCAGTACTTC.

The J gene is TRBJ1-3, the V gene TRBV30, with 7 nucleotides matching TRBD1. The CDR3 extends over 15 amino acids. CDR1 is GTSNPN and CDR2 is SVGIG in the germline V gene (reference sequence). After removal of 5 bases from V and 1 base from J, the junction contained 8 bases not matched to a gene. Here the CDR3 reads CAWGRTGISGNTIYF. The CDR3 nucleotides are TGTGCCTGGGGGAGGACAGGAATATCTGGAAACACCATATATTTT.

The CDR3 loop is CASRPGQSGANVLTF. The CDR3 DNA is TGTGCCAGCAGACCCGGACAGTCTGGGGCCAACGTCCTGACTTTC. This chain joins TRBV6-5 and TRBJ2-6; a weak D match, TRBD1 (6 bases). Deletions cut 6 bases from V and 1 base from J, with 10 bases between. The CDR3 is 15 amino acids. In germline, CDR1 is MNHEY, CDR2 SVGAGI.

V gene TRBV19 combines with J gene TRBJ2-5; D possibly matches TRBD1 or TRBD2 (5 bases each). Trimming removed 9 bases from V and 5 bases from J, with 19 bases in between. Germline lookup yields CDR1 LNHDA and CDR2 SQIVND (reference sequence). The CDR3 length is 14 residues. CDR3 coding DNA: TGTGCCAGCTCAATGTGGGGACCTGGGGAGACCCAGTACTTC. Translated: CASSMWGPGETQYF.

This clone was observed a handful of times. This chain links TRBV5-1 with TRBJ1-2; 9 bases agree with TRBD1. Germline assignment: CDR1 SGHRS and CDR2 YFSETQ. Trimming at V came to 4 bases and at J to 2 bases, leaving 3 bases not matched to a gene. The CDR3 has 14 residues. CDR3 DNA sequence: TGCGCCAGCAGCCCCGACAGGGGGAACTATGGCTACACCTTC. Residues: CASSPDRGNYGYTF.

V and J are TRBV7-9 and TRBJ2-2, with TRBD2 matching over 7 bases. Trimming removed 3 bases from V and 3 bases from J; junction bases left unmatched: 4. The CDR3 length is 15 residues. CDR1 is SEHNR, CDR2 FQNEAQ, per germline (reference sequence). CDR3 sequence: CASSLTGGDTGELFF. The CDR3 DNA reads as TGTGCCAGCAGCTTGACGGGGGGAGACACCGGGGAGCTGTTTTTT.

The V and J genes are TRBV6-5 and TRBJ2-1; 11 positions match TRBD2. Looked up from germline, CDR1 is MNHEY and CDR2 is SVGAGI. This CDR3 contains 14 residues. Trimming took 7 bases from V and 9 from J; bases not matched to a gene: 8. Written as DNA, the CDR3 is TGTGCCAGCAAGATAGCGGGGGGGCCGGTTGAGCAGTTCTTC. This codes for CASKIAGGPVEQFF.

This clone was picked up many times. The chain couples TRBV18 to TRBJ1-6, with 8 bases identical to TRBD1. This CDR3 has 14 residues. From germline, CDR1 is KGHSH and CDR2 LQKENI. The ends lost 5 bases at V and 10 bases at J; junction bases unmatched: 7. The CDR3 loop reads CASSSTGDRSPLHF. The CDR3 coding sequence is TGTGCCAGCTCATCGACAGGGGATCGGTCACCCCTCCACTTT.